This T cell receptor beta chain was captured by sequencing in a study of T cells after yellow fever vaccination. Study-wide context: Researchers used SMART-Seq v4 Ultra Low Input to prepare fractions that had low cell numbers.

This CDR3 has 11 amino acids. The V gene lost 4 bases and the J gene lost 12 bases, with 10 bases spanning the gap. In germline, CDR1 is SGHAT, CDR2 FQNNGV. As TCR cDNA was made by 5'RACE template switching, a universal primer site and UMIs were added. MiXCR was run by TCRdb on the 5' RACE reads, yielding one entry per CDR3 protein. There are under 300,000 distinct CDR3 sequences in the sample; about 7% occur only once, and 0.85% to 1.2% lies in the top ten. V gene TRBV11-2 combines with J gene TRBJ2-1; possibly TRBD2 for D (5 bases). Material: CD4+ T cells sorted from PBMCs, obtained on the day of the yellow fever booster vaccination. The receptor was derived from a man aged 25 to 40 who received the YFV17D yellow fever vaccine. CDR3 protein: CASSWTEGQFF. The DNA of the CDR3 is TGTGCCAGCAGCTGGACCGAGGGGCAGTTCTTC.